What follows are 15 T cell receptor beta chains derived from one specimen sequenced in a study of vaccination effects on CD4 cells after COVID-19. Between days 10 and 11 of culture, CD4+ T cells were separated out. All participants had two doses of either the BNT162b2 or mRNA-1273 vaccine. The protocol was immunoSEQ multiplex PCR, while the TCRdb copy is restricted to in-frame clones and leaves out a portion. The sample includes 45,000 to 55,000 clones, under 80% of them seen just once. Their specific antigens are unknown. Sequencing used CD4+ T cells from PBMCs cultured without peptide, obtained after COVID-19 vaccination. These receptors were obtained from a human donor who received a COVID-19 vaccine.

The chain has TRBV2 and TRBJ2-3; maybe TRBD1 (6 bases). Trimming left V 6 bases short and J 2 bases short, with 12 bases between. Germline V lookup: CDR1 SNHLY, CDR2 FYNNEI. The length of the CDR3 is 14 residues. CDR3 in DNA: TGTGCCAGCAGGGACAGAGTACACACAGATACGCAGTATTTT. Residues: CASRDRVHTDTQYF. Complete variable domain (other parts from reference TRBV2 and TRBJ2-3): EPEVTQTPSHQVTQMGQEVILRCVPISNHLYFYWYRQILGQKVEFLVSFYNNEISEKSEIFDDQFSVERPDGSNFTLKIRSTKLEDSAMYFCASRDRVHTDTQYFGPGTRLTVL.

J is TRBJ2-5 and V is TRBV12-3 or TRBV12-4, with D maybe TRBD2 (5 bases). V was pared by 6 bases and J by 5 bases, with 13 bases between. This CDR3 has 13 amino acids. The CDR3 spells CASRTSGRETQYF. DNA of the CDR3: TGTGCCAGCAGAACCAGCGGAAGGGAGACCCAGTACTTC.

This chain connects TRBV6-5 to TRBJ1-5; D perhaps matches TRBD1 (6 bases). Trimming removed 2 bases at V and 3 bases at J, with 14 bases between. The CDR3 is 16 amino acids. Germline V gene data show CDR1 as MNHEY and CDR2 as SVGAGI. In DNA form, the CDR3 reads TGTGCCAGCAGTTACCGGACAGTGAGGTTCAATCAGCCCCAGCATTTT. This encodes CASSYRTVRFNQPQHF.

In its sample, this clone was seen once. V is TRBV5-4 and J is TRBJ2-7; 13 nucleotides line up with TRBD2. The CDR3 sequence is 16 residues long. Germline lookup yields CDR1 SGHNT and CDR2 YYREEE (reference sequence). Germline trimming cut 4 bases from V and 4 bases from J; bases unmatched to any gene: 8. The CDR3 region is CASSIGLAGVGYEQYF. In DNA form, the CDR3 reads TGTGCCAGCAGCATAGGACTAGCGGGAGTAGGTTACGAGCAGTACTTC. Full variable domain (remainder filled in from reference TRBV5-4 and TRBJ2-7): ETGVTQSPTHLIKTRGQQVTLRCSSQSGHNTVSWYQQALGQGPQFIFQYYREEENGRGNFPPRFSGLQFPNYSSELNVNALELDDSALYLCASSIGLAGVGYEQYFGPGTRLTVT.

The V call is TRBV27, the J call TRBJ1-2; D possibly corresponds to TRBD1 (6 bases). The V end lost 6 bases, the J end lost 8 bases, and 13 bases lay between the germline ends. This CDR3 region has 12 residues. Per germline, CDR1 MNHEY and CDR2 SMNVEV (reference sequence). The CDR3 DNA follows: TGTGCCAGCAGGCTCAGGGGTGGGGGCTACACCTTC. It yields the protein CASRLRGGGYTF.

CDR3 sequence reads: CASSEAISGTGLLSNQPQHF. CDR3 bases: TGTGCCAGCAGTGAAGCAATAAGCGGGACAGGCCTTCTAAGCAATCAGCCCCAGCATTTT. This chain connects TRBV6-1 to TRBJ1-5; 8 nucleotides agree with TRBD1. The CDR3 extends over 20 amino acids. Unmatched junction bases numbered 14, after V lost 0 bases and J lost 1 base. Germline-derived CDR1 and CDR2 are MNHNS and SASEGT.

The chain combines TRBV11-2 with TRBJ2-1, with D possibly being TRBD2 (7 bases). Looked up from germline, CDR1 is SGHAT and CDR2 is FQNNGV. The CDR3 length is 17 residues. V lost 5 bases and J 10 bases, leaving 27 bases between the germline ends. The CDR3 sequence: CASSPNILFGGGGEQFF. The CDR3 nucleotides are TGTGCCAGCAGCCCTAATATTTTGTTTGGGGGGGGCGGCGAGCAGTTCTTC.

This clone was counted a single time. The same CDR3 is also encoded by other DNA sequences in this sample. The chain carries TRBV10-3 and TRBJ2-7, with 11 nucleotides matching TRBD1. CDR1 ENHRY and CDR2 SYGVKD come from the germline V gene. The CDR3 runs 14 residues. J gave up 7 bases and V 6 bases, and 8 bases lay outside the gene matches. CDR3: CAISSGQGAGEQYF. The CDR3 DNA sequence: TGTGCCATCAGCTCCGGACAGGGGGCGGGTGAGCAGTACTTC.

The rearrangement joins TRBV6-5 to TRBJ1-1, with D possibly matching TRBD1 (5 bases). Trimming cost V 5 bases and J 5 bases, with 15 bases left between them. This CDR3 spans 14 amino acids. Germline V CDR1 and CDR2: MNHEY, SVGAGI. The CDR3 protein is CASSTRREGTEAFF. For the CDR3, the DNA is TGTGCCAGCAGTACCCGCAGGGAGGGGACTGAAGCTTTCTTT.

This clone was recorded only once. V is TRBV5-1 and J is TRBJ1-3; D not resolved. This CDR3 is 15 amino acids long. Per the germline V gene, CDR1 is SGHRS and CDR2 is YFSETQ. The ends were cut back, 3 bases at V and 0 bases at J, with 10 bases in the middle. CDR3 nucleotides: TGCGCCAGCAGCTCGGACGCTAACTCTGGAAACACCATATATTTT. Protein sequence: CASSSDANSGNTIYF.

This clone was counted only a few times. V usage is TRBV12-3 or TRBV12-4 and J usage is TRBJ1-2; D remains unclear. The CDR3 runs to 9 residues. The V gene lost 6 bases and the J gene lost 13 bases, with 9 bases spanning the gap. The DNA of the CDR3 is TGTGCCAGCAGCCCGTCGGGCACCTTC. Protein sequence: CASSPSGTF.

The V gene is TRBV10-1, the J gene TRBJ1-5; unclear D gene. This CDR3 has 12 residues. Germline assignment: CDR1 WNHNN and CDR2 SYGVQD (reference sequence). The V gene lost 8 bases and the J gene lost 4 bases, with 9 bases spanning the gap. CDR3 sequence (DNA): TGCGCCAGCGGTAACAGTAATCAGCCCCAGCATTTT. Protein product: CASGNSNQPQHF.

This clone was seen only a few times. V is TRBV29-1 and J is TRBJ2-3; D unresolved. The CDR3 sequence is 13 residues long. Germline CDR1 and CDR2: SQVTM and ANQGSEA. V lost 7 bases and J lost 2, with 13 bases in between. CDR3 sequence: CSGVGALTDTQYF. For the CDR3, the DNA is TGCAGCGGCGTGGGCGCGCTCACAGATACGCAGTATTTT.

This clone was seen once. The rearrangement joins TRBV3-1 (or the pseudogene TRBV3-2) to TRBJ2-3, with 8 bases lining up with TRBD2. This CDR3 spans 15 amino acids. With 4 bases clipped from V and 1 base from J, the junction kept 4 bases outside the gene matches. Germline loops: CDR1 LGHDT, CDR2 YNNKEL (reference sequence). The CDR3 bases are TGTGCCAGCAGCCCAAGCGGGAGAGGCACAGATACGCAGTATTTT. It yields the protein CASSPSGRGTDTQYF.

J is TRBJ2-3 and V is TRBV7-6; no clear D. CDR3 length: 15 amino acids. Germline values: CDR1 SGHVS, CDR2 FNYEAQ. Trimming shortened V by 5 bases and J by 6 bases, and 18 bases separated the two germline ends. In DNA form, the CDR3 reads TGTGCCAGCAGCCCCTACGACCCCGGACCGGATACGCAGTATTTT. It is translated as CASSPYDPGPDTQYF.